A selection of T cell receptor beta chains follows, all from one sample in a study of T cell responses to AZD1222 COVID-19 vaccine. TCRdb's table, derived via immunoSEQ multiplex PCR, lists solely in-frame clones and lacks some. The sample has approximately 180,000 clones; about 92% are singletons. The source material was peripheral blood, sampled on day 0 of AZD1222 vaccination. These receptors were taken from an adult in good health. Both conserved end residues are part of each CDR3. The D gene is left open where the match is weak. For some rows the clone size is stated as once, few or many, or as a class when expanded; others skip it.

d_gene	abundance	v_gene	j_gene	CDR3nt	CDR3aa
TRBD2	.	TRBV5-1	TRBJ2-1	TGCGCCAGCAGCTTGGTGGGGACTAGCGGGAGTAATGAGCAGTTCTTC	CASSLVGTSGSNEQFF
.	.	TRBV19	TRBJ1-5	TGTGCCAGTAGTTTGATAAGCGTCGATCAGCCCCAGCATTTT	CASSLISVDQPQHF
TRBD1	.	TRBV5-1	TRBJ1-5	TGCGCCAGCAGCTTGGGGGACAGGGGTGCGCCCCAGCATTTT	CASSLGDRGAPQHF
.	.	TRBV19	TRBJ2-1	TGTGCCAGTAGTATTTTGCCGGAAAGCTCCTACAATGAGCAGTTCTTC	CASSILPESSYNEQFF
.	.	TRBV3-1/TRBV3-2	TRBJ2-1	TGTGCCAGCAGCCAAGACGGGAGCTCCTACAATGAGCAGTTCTTC	CASSQDGSSYNEQFF
.	.	TRBV7-2	TRBJ2-1	TGTGCCAGCAGCCACCAGAGCTATCTGCAGTTCTTC	CASSHQSYLQFF
.	.	TRBV2	TRBJ2-2	TGTGCCAGCAGTGGGGTTTACCCTCCCACCGGGGAGCTGTTTTTT	CASSGVYPPTGELFF
.	.	TRBV6-6	TRBJ1-2	TGTGCCAGCAGTTACGACAGCTATGGCTACACCTTC	CASSYDSYGYTF
.	.	TRBV11-2	TRBJ2-2	TGTGCCAGCAGCCCCTGGGGTTCGGACACCGGGGAGCTGTTTTTT	CASSPWGSDTGELFF
TRBD1	.	TRBV14	TRBJ1-4	TGTGCCAGCAGTCGGTCACAGGGGTGGCGCGAAAAACTGTTTTTT	CASSRSQGWREKLFF
.	.	TRBV7-2	TRBJ1-5	TGTGCCAGCAGCCCCCGGATCCCTAGCAATCAGCCCCAGCATTTT	CASSPRIPSNQPQHF
.	.	TRBV25-1	TRBJ2-7	TGTGCCAGCAGTGAATATGGGATATTGGAGTACTTC	CASSEYGILEYF
.	many	TRBV6-2/TRBV6-3	TRBJ2-2	TGTGCCAGCAGTTACCTGGGACACACCACCGGGGAGCTGTTTTTT	CASSYLGHTTGELFF
.	.	TRBV27	TRBJ1-3	TGTGCCAGCAGTTCGAGGTCCGGCTCTGGAAACACCATATATTTT	CASSSRSGSGNTIYF
TRBD1	.	TRBV19	TRBJ1-1	TGTGCCAGTTTTAGGACAGGGGGCACTGAAGCTTTCTTT	CASFRTGGTEAFF
.	.	TRBV11-2	TRBJ1-4	TGTGCCAGCAGCCGGACAGTTGAAAAACTGTTTTTT	CASSRTVEKLFF
TRBD2	.	TRBV27	TRBJ2-7	TGTGCCAGCAGCTTTAGCGGGCCAAGCTCCTACGAGCAGTACTTC	CASSFSGPSSYEQYF
.	.	TRBV9	TRBJ1-3	TGTGCCAGCAGCCCCCGGGGGCTCACTTCTGGAAACACCATATATTTT	CASSPRGLTSGNTIYF
.	.	TRBV25-1	TRBJ2-1	TGTGCCACCACGAAGGGCCCCCCAGGGAATGAGCAGTTCTTC	CATTKGPPGNEQFF
TRBD2	.	TRBV7-2	TRBJ2-1	TGTGCCAGCAGCCCCAGGGGACTAGCGGGGGGAATTGAGCAGTTCTTC	CASSPRGLAGGIEQFF
TRBD1	.	TRBV20-1	TRBJ2-2	TGCAGTGCTAGTAAACGGACAGGGGGGATCACCGGGGAGCTGTTTTTT	CSASKRTGGITGELFF
.	.	TRBV30	TRBJ1-3	TGTGCCTGGAGTGTGGTGTCGGACACCATATATTTT	CAWSVVSDTIYF
.	.	TRBV7-9	TRBJ1-2	TGTGCCAGCAGCCCACAGGACTATGGCTACACCTTC	CASSPQDYGYTF
TRBD1	.	TRBV27	TRBJ2-7	TGTGCCAGCAGTTTGGTAGGGGGCAAGTACGAGCAGTACTTC	CASSLVGGKYEQYF
.	.	TRBV6-5	TRBJ2-3	TGTGCCAGCAGTTACAACGGGGGGCCAGATACGCAGTATTTT	CASSYNGGPDTQYF
TRBD1	few	TRBV18	TRBJ1-2	TGTGCCAGCTCACCAACGGGGACAGGGGGCGATCGCGGCTACACCTTC	CASSPTGTGGDRGYTF
.	.	TRBV3-1/TRBV3-2	TRBJ1-1	TGTGCCAGCAGCCAATATCGGGGTTCGAACACTGAAGCTTTCTTT	CASSQYRGSNTEAFF
TRBD1	once	TRBV27	TRBJ1-1	TGTGCCATACGACAGGGGGCATATGGCACTGAAGCTTTCTTT	CAIRQGAYGTEAFF
.	.	TRBV6-5	TRBJ1-1	TGTGCCAGCAGTTACTTCGGGGATACTGAAGCTTTCTTT	CASSYFGDTEAFF
.	.	TRBV7-9	TRBJ1-1	TGTGCCAGCAACTTAATCAGGGGAGGGACTGAAGCTTTCTTT	CASNLIRGGTEAFF
TRBD2	.	TRBV2	TRBJ2-1	TGTGCCAGCGAGGAGGGGAGGGGCAATGAGCAGTTCTTC	CASEEGRGNEQFF
TRBD1	.	TRBV25-1	TRBJ1-2	TGTGCCACCGGGGGGACAGTATATGGCTACACCTTC	CATGGTVYGYTF
.	.	TRBV14	TRBJ1-1	TGTGCCAGCAGCCAAGAGTTGAGTCGGGCCGAAGCTTTCTTT	CASSQELSRAEAFF
TRBD2	.	TRBV7-2	TRBJ2-3	TGTGCCAGCAGCTTACTAGCGGGGACAGATACGCAGTATTTT	CASSLLAGTDTQYF
TRBD1	.	TRBV7-2	TRBJ1-1	TGTGCCAGCAGCCCGACAGGGGGCGGTAACACTGAAGCTTTCTTT	CASSPTGGGNTEAFF
.	few	TRBV27	TRBJ1-1	TGTGCCAGCATGCGGGGAGGTGGCACTGAAGCTTTCTTT	CASMRGGGTEAFF
.	.	TRBV2	TRBJ2-2	TGTGCCAGTGGCCCCGGGGCCGGGGAGCTGTTTTTT	CASGPGAGELFF
.	.	TRBV7-9	TRBJ1-1	TGTGCCAGCAGGTACGGACCAGCTGAAGCTTTCTTT	CASRYGPAEAFF
TRBD2	.	TRBV5-1	TRBJ2-1	TGCGCCAGCAGCGATCTAGCGGTCTCCTACAATGAGCAGTTCTTC	CASSDLAVSYNEQFF
TRBD1	.	TRBV4-2	TRBJ1-1	TGTGCCAGCAGCCAAGAGGACAGGGGTCCCACTGAAGCTTTCTTT	CASSQEDRGPTEAFF
.	.	TRBV2	TRBJ1-5	TGTGCCAGCAGTGCGGGAAGTAGCAATCAGCCCCAGCATTTT	CASSAGSSNQPQHF
.	.	TRBV19	TRBJ2-1	TGTGCCAGTAGCTTAGGGACTTACAATGAGCAGTTCTTC	CASSLGTYNEQFF
.	.	TRBV7-6	TRBJ2-2	TGTGCCAGCAGCCAAAGCCCCGGACACTACAGGAACACCGGGGAGCTGTTTTTT	CASSQSPGHYRNTGELFF
.	few	TRBV28	TRBJ1-1	TGTGCCAGCAAACTGGACAGAAACACTGAAGCTTTCTTT	CASKLDRNTEAFF
.	once	TRBV6-5	TRBJ1-1	TGTGCCAGCATATGGGGAATGAACACTGAAGCTTTCTTT	CASIWGMNTEAFF
.	.	TRBV29-1	TRBJ1-2	TGCAGCGTTGAAAGTTCGGGTCGGCGGTTGTCTGGCTACACCTTC	CSVESSGRRLSGYTF
TRBD1	.	TRBV4-3	TRBJ2-1	TGCGCCAGCAGCCAAGAATACGGACAGGTCGATGAGCAGTTCTTC	CASSQEYGQVDEQFF
.	.	TRBV5-8	TRBJ1-2	TGTGCCAGCAGCTTGGACAGCCCCTATGGCTACACCTTC	CASSLDSPYGYTF
TRBD1	.	TRBV6-5	TRBJ1-5	TGTGCCAGCAGGCGACGACAGGGGGGGCAGCCCCAGCATTTT	CASRRRQGGQPQHF
TRBD1	.	TRBV19	TRBJ1-5	TGTGCCAGTAGTTCCGCCCCCGGGACAGGGGGCGATCAGCCCCAGCATTTT	CASSSAPGTGGDQPQHF
TRBD2	.	TRBV2	TRBJ2-7	TGTGCCAGCAGTGAAATAAGAGCGGGAGGAGACGAGCAGTACTTC	CASSEIRAGGDEQYF
TRBD2	.	TRBV5-6	TRBJ2-1	TGTGCCAGCAGCTTGCTAGCGGGGCCAGACAATGAGCAGTTCTTC	CASSLLAGPDNEQFF
TRBD1	.	TRBV7-9	TRBJ1-5	TGTGCCAGCAGTGGACAGGGCAATAGCAATCAGCCCCAGCATTTT	CASSGQGNSNQPQHF
.	once	TRBV28	TRBJ2-4	TGTGCCAGCAGTTTAGGGGGACCACCTGGGGCCAAAAACATTCAGTACTTC	CASSLGGPPGAKNIQYF
.	.	TRBV18	TRBJ2-5	TGTGCCAGCTCACCGGGAACCACGGAGACCCAGTACTTC	CASSPGTTETQYF
.	.	TRBV11-1	TRBJ1-1	TGTGCCAGCAGCCCAGCTTGGGGGAACACTGAAGCTTTCTTT	CASSPAWGNTEAFF
TRBD1	.	TRBV5-6	TRBJ2-7	TGTGCCAGCAGCCCGGGACAGTTCTACGAGCAGTACTTC	CASSPGQFYEQYF
.	.	TRBV10-3	TRBJ1-1	TGTGCCATCAGCCCGACGGGGGGTGAAGCTTTCTTT	CAISPTGGEAFF
TRBD1	.	TRBV24-1	TRBJ2-3	TGTGCCACCAGTGATTCAACAGGGGCAGATACGCAGTATTTT	CATSDSTGADTQYF